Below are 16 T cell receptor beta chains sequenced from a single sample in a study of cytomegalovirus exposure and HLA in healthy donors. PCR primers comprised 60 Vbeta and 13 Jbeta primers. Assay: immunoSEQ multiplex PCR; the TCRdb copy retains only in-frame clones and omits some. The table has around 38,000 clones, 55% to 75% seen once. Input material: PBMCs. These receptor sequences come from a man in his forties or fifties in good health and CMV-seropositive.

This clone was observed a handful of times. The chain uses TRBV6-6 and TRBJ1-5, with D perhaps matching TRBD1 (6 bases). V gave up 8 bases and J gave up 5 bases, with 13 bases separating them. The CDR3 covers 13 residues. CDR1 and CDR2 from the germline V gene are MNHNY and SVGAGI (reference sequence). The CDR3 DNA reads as TGTGCCAGCCAGGGGAGCGAGGATCAGCCCCAGCATTTT. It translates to CASQGSEDQPQHF.

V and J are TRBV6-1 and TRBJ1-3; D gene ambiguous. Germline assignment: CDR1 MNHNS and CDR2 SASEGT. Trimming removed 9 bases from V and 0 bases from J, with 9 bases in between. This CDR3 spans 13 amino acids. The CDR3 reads CASRTDSGNTIYF. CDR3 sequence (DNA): TGTGCCAGTCGGACTGACTCTGGAAACACCATATATTTT.

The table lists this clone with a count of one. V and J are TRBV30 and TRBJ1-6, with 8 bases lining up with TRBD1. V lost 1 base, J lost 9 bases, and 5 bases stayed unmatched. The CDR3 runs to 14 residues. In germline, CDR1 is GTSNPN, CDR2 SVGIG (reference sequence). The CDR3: CAWSADRGISPLHF. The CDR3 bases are TGTGCCTGGAGTGCTGACAGGGGTATTTCACCCCTCCACTTT.

In DNA form, the CDR3 reads TGTGCCAGCAGTCCCGCGCCCACCGGCCAAGAGACCCAGTACTTC. It is translated as CASSPAPTGQETQYF. The chain joins TRBV6-5 to TRBJ2-5; no firm D call. V was trimmed by 5 bases and J by 1 base, leaving 14 bases between them. The germline CDR1 and CDR2 sequences are MNHEY and SVGAGI. This CDR3 region has 15 residues.

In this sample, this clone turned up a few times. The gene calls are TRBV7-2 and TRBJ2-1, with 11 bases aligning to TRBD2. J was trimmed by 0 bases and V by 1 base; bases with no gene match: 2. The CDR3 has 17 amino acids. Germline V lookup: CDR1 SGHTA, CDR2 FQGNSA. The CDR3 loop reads CASSLVSGGASYNEQFF. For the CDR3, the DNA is TGTGCCAGCAGCTTAGTTAGCGGGGGGGCCTCCTACAATGAGCAGTTCTTC.

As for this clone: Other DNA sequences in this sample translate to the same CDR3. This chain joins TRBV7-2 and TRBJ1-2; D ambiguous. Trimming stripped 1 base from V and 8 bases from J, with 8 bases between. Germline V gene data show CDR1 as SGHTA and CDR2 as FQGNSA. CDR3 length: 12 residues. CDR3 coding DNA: TGTGCCAGCAGCTTAGGAGGAGGGGGCTACACCTTC. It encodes CASSLGGGGYTF.

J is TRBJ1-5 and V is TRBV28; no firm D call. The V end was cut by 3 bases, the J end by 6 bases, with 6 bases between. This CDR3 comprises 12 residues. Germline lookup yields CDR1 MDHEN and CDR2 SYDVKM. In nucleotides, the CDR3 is TGTGCCAGCAGTTTTCCGGGTCAGCCCCAGCATTTT. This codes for CASSFPGQPQHF.

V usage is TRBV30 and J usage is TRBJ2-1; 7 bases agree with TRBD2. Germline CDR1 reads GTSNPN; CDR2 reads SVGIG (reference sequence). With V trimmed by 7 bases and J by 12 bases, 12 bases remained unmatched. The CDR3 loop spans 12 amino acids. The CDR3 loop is CAYGAGLWGQFF. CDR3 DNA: TGTGCCTACGGAGCGGGGCTCTGGGGGCAGTTCTTC.

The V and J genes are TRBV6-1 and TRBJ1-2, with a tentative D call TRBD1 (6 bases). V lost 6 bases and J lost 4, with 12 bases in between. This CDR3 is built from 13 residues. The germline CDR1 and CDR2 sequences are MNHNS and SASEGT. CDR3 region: CASRTTGVYGYTF. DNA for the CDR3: TGTGCCAGCAGGACGACAGGAGTCTATGGCTACACCTTC.

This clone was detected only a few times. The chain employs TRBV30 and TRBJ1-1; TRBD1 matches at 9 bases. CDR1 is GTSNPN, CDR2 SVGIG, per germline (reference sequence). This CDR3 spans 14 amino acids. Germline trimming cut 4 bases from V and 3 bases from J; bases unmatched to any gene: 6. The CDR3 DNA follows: TGTGCCTGGACAAAAGGGACAGGGCACACTGAAGCTTTCTTT. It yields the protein CAWTKGTGHTEAFF.

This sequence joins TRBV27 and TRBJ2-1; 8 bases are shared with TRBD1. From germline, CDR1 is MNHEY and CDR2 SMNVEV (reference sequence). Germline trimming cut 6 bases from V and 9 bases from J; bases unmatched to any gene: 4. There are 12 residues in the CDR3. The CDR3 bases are TGTGCCAGCAGCCCACAGGGGGGTGAGCAGTTCTTC. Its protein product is CASSPQGGEQFF.

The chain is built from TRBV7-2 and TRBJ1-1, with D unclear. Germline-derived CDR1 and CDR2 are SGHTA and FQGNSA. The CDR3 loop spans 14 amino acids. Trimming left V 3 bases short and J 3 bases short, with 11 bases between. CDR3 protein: CASSFQSSDTEAFF. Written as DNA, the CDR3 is TGTGCCAGCAGCTTCCAATCTAGTGACACTGAAGCTTTCTTT.

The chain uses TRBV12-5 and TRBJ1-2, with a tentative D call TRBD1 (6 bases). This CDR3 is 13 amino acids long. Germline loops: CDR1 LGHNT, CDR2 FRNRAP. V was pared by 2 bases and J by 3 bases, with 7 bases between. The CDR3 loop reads CASGLTGYYGYTF. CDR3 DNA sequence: TGTGCTAGTGGTTTGACAGGGTACTATGGCTACACCTTC.

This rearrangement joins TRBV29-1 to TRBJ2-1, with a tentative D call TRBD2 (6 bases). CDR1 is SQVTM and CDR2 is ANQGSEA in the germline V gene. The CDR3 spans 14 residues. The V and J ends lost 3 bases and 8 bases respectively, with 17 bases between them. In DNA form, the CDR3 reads TGCAGCGTTGAGCGGGGTCTCACGGGCGATGAGCAGTTCTTC. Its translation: CSVERGLTGDEQFF.

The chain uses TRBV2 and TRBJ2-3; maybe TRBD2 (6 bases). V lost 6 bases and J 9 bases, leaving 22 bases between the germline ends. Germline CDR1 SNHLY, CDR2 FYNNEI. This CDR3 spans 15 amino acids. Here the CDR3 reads CASSPTSESGGTQYF. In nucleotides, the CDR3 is TGTGCCAGCAGCCCGACTAGTGAGAGCGGAGGCACGCAGTATTTT. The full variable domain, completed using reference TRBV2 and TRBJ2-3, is EPEVTQTPSHQVTQMGQEVILRCVPISNHLYFYWYRQILGQKVEFLVSFYNNEISEKSEIFDDQFSVERPDGSNFTLKIRSTKLEDSAMYFCASSPTSESGGTQYFGPGTRLTVL.

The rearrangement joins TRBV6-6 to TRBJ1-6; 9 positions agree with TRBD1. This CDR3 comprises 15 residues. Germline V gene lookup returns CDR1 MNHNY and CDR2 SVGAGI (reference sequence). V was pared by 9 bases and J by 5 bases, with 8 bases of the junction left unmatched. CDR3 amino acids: CASSPRDRDNSPLHF. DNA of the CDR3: TGTGCCAGTAGTCCCCGGGACAGGGATAATTCACCCCTCCACTTT.